This note documents a single T cell receptor beta chain sequence. Its antigen is as yet unknown. The data belong to a study of beta chain features in type 1 diabetes. All of the isolated RNA was reverse transcribed, so expressed TCRB transcripts were sequenced. Data came from immunoSEQ multiplex PCR; TCRdb stores just in-frame clones and leaves some out. The repertoire holds 300,000 to 400,000 clones, roughly 14% seen once, with 0.015% in the top ten. Study findings and constraints: Within patients, naive, central memory and Treg TCRB repertoires seemed more similar than within healthy donors. A moderate, significant TCRB CDR3 shortening appeared in type 1 diabetes across four CD4+ subsets. With patients and controls alike, PCR might favor shorter templates to an equal degree.

CDR1 SGHNT and CDR2 YYREEE come from the germline V gene (reference sequence). Trimming took off 5 bases at V and 5 bases at J, with 7 bases between the two ends. This CDR3 spans 12 amino acids. Cell sorting via CD45RO/CCR7/CD25/CD127/CD95/CD27 was performed to obtain CD4+ naive, central memory, regulatory and stem cell-like memory cells. Each sorted fraction was over 98% pure. This chain joins TRBV5-4 and TRBJ2-2; maybe TRBD1 (6 bases). This clonotype was sampled from a woman under 30 with type 1 diabetes. The sequenced material came from naive CD4+ T cells from blood. The CDR3 DNA reads TGTGCCAGCAGGAGGGGGACCGGGGAGCTGTTTTTT. This gives the protein CASRRGTGELFF.